The source of this TCR beta chain is a study of T cells after yellow fever vaccination. This clonotype has at least ten counts. TCRdb used MiXCR to reprocess the 5' RACE reads, holding one entry per CDR3 protein. Of under 300,000 distinct CDR3 sequences listed, 6.9% are singletons. Looked up from germline, CDR1 is SGDLS and CDR2 is YYNGEE. This CDR3 spans 14 amino acids. J was trimmed by 10 bases and V by 1 base; bases with no gene match: 7. The rearrangement joins TRBV9 to TRBJ2-1; 8 bases are a match to TRBD2. Source: CD4+ T cells sorted from PBMCs, taken 15 days after the yellow fever booster vaccination. The clonotype originates from a man aged 25-45 years who received the YFV17D yellow fever vaccine. The CDR3 DNA is TGTGCCAGCAGCGTACGAGGGACTAGTAGCGAGCAGTTCTTC. Translating gives CASSVRGTSSEQFF.